The T cell receptor beta chain described here comes from a study of T-cell reconstitution after alpha-beta-depleted transplantation in children. The V end was cut by 2 bases, the J end by 9 bases, with 23 bases between. CDR1 and CDR2 (germline): LGHNA, YSLEER. CDR3 length: 17 residues. Findings and caveats of the study: Roughly two months post-transplant, alpha-beta T cells reportedly originated from several hundred graft clones that had expanded.

In this sample, this clonotype turned up a few times. As yet, its antigen is unknown. It was with unique molecular identifiers that the TCRbeta library was prepared. One entry per CDR3 protein, called by TCRdb with MiXCR from the PCR reads. Among approximately 98,000 distinct CDR3 sequences listed, about 6.4% were seen once. This clonotype was sampled from a male patient between 2 and 15 years old who had a stem cell transplant for acute lymphoblastic leukemia, so the T cells may come from the graft donor. This material consisted of PBMCs, mostly from graft donor cells, taken 360 days after TCRalphabeta/CD19-depleted stem cell transplant. The chain combines TRBV4-3 with TRBJ2-1; TRBD2 is a possible D gene (6 bases). CDR3 bases: TGCGCCAGCAGCCAATTTCGCGTTTATGGGGGGAGTATTGAGCAGTTCTTC. Translated: CASSQFRVYGGSIEQFF.